This TCR beta chain is from a study of post-analysis software for immune sequencing data. About the research overall: Both relapsing-remitting and secondary progressive multiple sclerosis featured among the disease courses, as did progressive-relapsing multiple sclerosis. General study points: Patients with multiple sclerosis recorded significantly lower normalized Chao1 diversity than controls, the study found. Comparison of patients with controls showed five or six TRBV segments more frequent in patients, TRBV5-6, TRBV5-1 and TRBV20-1 among them. Strong same-batch co-clustering of samples appeared with F measure clustering.

Prepared libraries of TCR beta cDNA carried unique molecular identifiers. Researchers reported about 500,000 cDNA molecules coming from about 0.98 to 11 million T cells. TCRdb itself ran the PCR reads through MiXCR, one entry per CDR3 protein. The table has about 540,000 distinct CDR3 sequences, 34% seen once. In the case of this clonotype: Its antigen is not identified. The junction shows a germline mismatch at one end, possibly a read error.

The germline CDR1 and CDR2 sequences are MNHEY and SVGEGT. CDR3 length: 17 amino acids. The material sequenced was blood. This receptor was taken from a girl younger than 18 with multiple sclerosis. The J gene is TRBJ2-4, the V gene TRBV6-2 or TRBV6-3; 10 nucleotides agree with TRBD2. CDR3 residues: CASSSPGLALDKNIQYF. In DNA form, the CDR3 reads TGTGCCAGCAGCTCCCCGGGACTAGCGCTAGACAAAAATATTCAGTACTTC.